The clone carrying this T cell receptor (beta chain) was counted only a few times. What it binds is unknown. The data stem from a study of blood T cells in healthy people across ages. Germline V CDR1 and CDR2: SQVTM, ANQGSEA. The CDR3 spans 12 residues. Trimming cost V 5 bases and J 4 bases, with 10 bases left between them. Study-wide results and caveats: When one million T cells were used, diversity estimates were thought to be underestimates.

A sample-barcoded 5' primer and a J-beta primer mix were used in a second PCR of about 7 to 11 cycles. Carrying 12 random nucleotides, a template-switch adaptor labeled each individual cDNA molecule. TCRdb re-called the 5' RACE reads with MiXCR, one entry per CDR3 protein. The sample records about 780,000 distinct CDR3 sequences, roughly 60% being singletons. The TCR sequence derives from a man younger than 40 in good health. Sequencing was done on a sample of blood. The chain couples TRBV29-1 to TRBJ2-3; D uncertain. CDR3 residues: CSVTVGADTQYF. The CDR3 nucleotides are TGCAGCGTTACTGTAGGAGCAGATACGCAGTATTTT.